The present T cell receptor (beta chain) was sequenced within a study of spatial heterogeneity in lung cancer (dated by TCRdb to about 2019). Context from the whole study: Beta-chain transcripts were consistently detected in greater numbers than alpha-chain transcripts, which likely reflects a higher abundance of beta-chain transcripts. A strong correlation was found between TCR transcript counts in tumor regions and a T cell transcriptional module score from matched bulk RNA-seq. In the raw uncorrected reads, each unique combination of TCR and UMI appeared more than ten times on average. In non-small cell lung cancer, the study made a quantitative comparison of TCR alpha and beta repertoires among multiple tumor regions, matched nontumor lung and blood. TCR repertoire features were related to nonsynonymous mutation counts determined by whole-exome sequencing of tumor tissue. At surgery, both alpha and beta chains were TCR-sequenced in under 250 tumor regions, approximately 64 matched nontumor lung samples and just over 55 PBMC samples.

This clonotype occurred many times. It lacks a known antigen. No per-base quality is available; no much larger clone lies one base away. Broad study findings and their caveats: TCR-seq was estimated to cover only roughly 6.8% of tumor T cells for alpha chains and about 13% for beta chains. Counts of ubiquitous and regional expanded TCRs correlated with counts of ubiquitous and regional nonsynonymous mutations, respectively. Confirming at a functional level the hypothesis that regional TCRs recognize regional mutations was considered to require additional single-cell paired TCR alpha and beta sequencing. A correlation was observed between the number of expanded intratumoral alpha and beta TCRs and the tumor nonsynonymous mutation count.

The CDR3 goes from the cysteine to the phenylalanine over 14 residues. The retained sequence is limited to the CDR3, 42 bases, with the frame set at the first base. V trim: 5 bases; J trim: 6 bases; unmatched bases: 5. The germline V gene sets CDR1 to MNHEY and CDR2 to SVGAGI. Receptors were amplified or captured by 5' RACE. Instrument used: NextSeq 500. The TCR library protocol attached a unique molecular identifier to each TCR cDNA molecule to allow correction of PCR and sequencing errors. Under the source paper's analysis protocol: TCR identification, UMI-based error correction and CDR3 extraction were performed with Decombinator tools. TCRs above a frequency of 2 per 1,000, corresponding to the top 1% of the tumor frequency distribution, were defined as expanded. Expanded tumor TCRs were classed as regional if statistically deemed absent (corrected P<0.05) from at least one tumor region, otherwise ubiquitous. Renyi diversity was calculated using the R vegan package after each repertoire was subsampled 100 times to 5,000 TCRs. To build CDR3 similarity networks, amino acid triplet string-kernel similarity was used, and CDR3s were connected when their pairwise similarity was above 0.82. TCRdb cleaned the public reads at Q25 with fastp, built clones with MiXCR and kept in-frame beta chains. Each entry merges the rows of one CDR3 protein and shows their most common DNA and genes. The V and J calls follow TCRdb's processing rather than the paper's. The sample table shows about 29,000 distinct CDR3 sequences, and approximately 7% are seen once. 24% of the sample belongs to the ten largest clones.

According to the study, the label for this sample's time point signals: sample taken at primary tumor resection. Donors were some 78 patients with early-stage, untreated non-small cell lung cancer from the lung TRACERx cohort. TCR sequencing used whole RNA extracted from tumor and nontumor lung tissue, or from cryopreserved PBMC samples, without cell sorting. Only patients for whom sufficient RNA was available from at least two tumor regions were selected for TCR sequencing. Tumor and adjacent nontumor lung specimens were reviewed by a lung pathologist before selection. The sequence derives from a male donor with early-stage non-small cell lung cancer. The V and J segments used are TRBV6-5 and TRBJ2-1; a stretch of 9 junction bases matches TRBD2. Sequencing was performed on lung tumor tissue, taken at surgery. The bases read TGTGCCAGCAGTCCGGGACTAGCCGTCAATGAGCAGTTCTTC. This codes for CASSPGLAVNEQFF.